The 18 T cell receptor beta chains presented below share a single source sample, sequenced in a study of blood T cell repertoires in COVID-19. Sequencing used immunoSEQ multiplex PCR; TCRdb keeps in-frame clones, though not all of them. There are about 420,000 clones in the sample; 80% to 90% occur only once, and around 0.92% lies in the top ten. Sequenced input: peripheral blood. The source of these receptors is a man aged 18 to 30 with COVID-19, enrolled during active disease.

For the CDR3, the DNA is TGTGCCAGCAGTGAGCGGGAGGTCGGGGAGCTGTTTTTT. Translated: CASSEREVGELFF. This rearrangement joins TRBV2 to TRBJ2-2, with 8 bases identical to TRBD2. In germline, CDR1 is SNHLY, CDR2 FYNNEI. Trimming at V came to 3 bases and at J to 7 bases, leaving 1 base not matched to a gene. The CDR3 sequence is 13 residues long.

The chain links TRBV21-1 to TRBJ1-2. TRBV21-1 is described as a pseudogene. This CDR3 is built from 15 residues. The chain's CDR3 is CASSKRRGRDYGYTF. CDR3 sequence (DNA): TGTGCCAGCAGCAAAAGGAGGGGAAGGGACTATGGCTACACCTTC.

V gene TRBV24-1 combines with J gene TRBJ2-2; 14 nucleotides agree with TRBD2. J was trimmed by 4 bases and V by 4 bases; bases with no gene match: 10. From germline, CDR1 is KGHDR and CDR2 SFDVKD. The CDR3 loop spans 19 amino acids. In DNA form, the CDR3 reads TGTGCCACCAGTGAATCCGGGACTAGCGGGAGCCCCTTCACCGGGGAGCTGTTTTTT. Its translation: CATSESGTSGSPFTGELFF.

Concerning this clone: The same CDR3 can be traced to other DNA sequences in this sample. The chain joins TRBV5-1 to TRBJ2-7, with 10 bases matching TRBD1. Germline V gene lookup returns CDR1 SGHRS and CDR2 YFSETQ. With V trimmed by 4 bases and J by 0 bases, 4 bases remained unmatched. There are 15 residues in the CDR3. The CDR3 protein is CASSPRDRGSYEQYF. The CDR3 nucleotides are TGCGCCAGCAGCCCACGGGACAGGGGCTCCTACGAGCAGTACTTC. Full variable domain (outside the CDR3, taken from reference TRBV5-1 and TRBJ2-7): KAGVTQTPRYLIKTRGQQVTLSCSPISGHRSVSWYQQTPGQGLQFLFEYFSETQRNKGNFPGRFSGRQFSNSRSEMNVSTLELGDSALYLCASSPRDRGSYEQYFGPGTRLTVT.

The chain carries TRBV5-1 and TRBJ2-6; 8 bases are a match to TRBD1. The V gene's germline CDR1 is SGHRS and CDR2 YFSETQ. Trimming removed 4 bases from V and 2 bases from J; junction bases left unmatched: 8. The CDR3 loop spans 17 amino acids. CDR3 residues: CASSGQGLQAGANVLTF. The CDR3 DNA follows: TGCGCCAGCAGCGGACAGGGTCTACAGGCTGGGGCCAACGTCCTGACTTTC.

The sample holds one count of this clone. The chain employs TRBV30 and TRBJ2-3; 7 bases map to TRBD1. With 3 bases clipped from V and 6 bases from J, the junction kept 21 bases outside the gene matches. Germline V gives CDR1 GTSNPN, CDR2 SVGIG (reference sequence). The CDR3 runs 18 residues. CDR3 DNA sequence: TGTGCCTGGAGACAAATCCTGCGACAGGGCCACGTTCGTGATACGCAGTATTTT. This sequence encodes CAWRQILRQGHVRDTQYF.

The rearrangement links TRBV7-6 to TRBJ2-3, with D perhaps matching TRBD1 (5 bases). V was shortened by 5 bases and J by 7 bases, with 13 bases between the two germline ends. In germline, CDR1 is SGHVS, CDR2 FNYEAQ. The CDR3 contains 13 residues. Here the CDR3 DNA reads TGTGCCAGCAGCGCACAGGAAGCTAATACGCAGTATTTT. This translates into CASSAQEANTQYF.

The V gene is TRBV5-6, the J gene TRBJ2-7, with 10 bases matching TRBD2. Germline values: CDR1 SGHDT, CDR2 YYEEEE. V gave up 2 bases and J gave up 4 bases; unmatched junction bases: 3. The CDR3 runs 14 residues. In DNA form, the CDR3 reads TGTGCCAGCAGCTTCGGGACTAGCGATTACGAGCAGTACTTC. Translation: CASSFGTSDYEQYF.

This rearrangement joins TRBV5-5 to TRBJ2-3; 12 bases agree with TRBD2. J was trimmed by 6 bases and V by 4 bases; bases with no gene match: 9. The germline V gene has CDR1 SGHKS and CDR2 YYEKEE (reference sequence). The CDR3 has 16 amino acids. CDR3 nucleotides: TGTGCCAGCAGCAGACGCCCTAGCGGGGGGGCCGATACGCAGTATTTT. As protein: CASSRRPSGGADTQYF. Drawing the rest from reference TRBV5-5 and TRBJ2-3, the complete variable domain is DAGVTQSPTHLIKTRGQQVTLRCSPISGHKSVSWYQQVLGQGPQFIFQYYEKEERGRGNFPDRFSARQFPNYSSELNVNALLLGDSALYLCASSRRPSGGADTQYFGPGTRLTVL.

V is TRBV2 and J is TRBJ2-5; D is unresolved. Between the trimmed V and J ends, which lost 3 bases and 7 bases, there was a span of 12 bases. Germline assignment: CDR1 SNHLY and CDR2 FYNNEI. The CDR3 is made up of 13 amino acids. The CDR3 coding sequence is TGTGCCAGCAGTGATCGGCGGCCCGGGACCCAGTACTTC. Protein sequence: CASSDRRPGTQYF. The whole variable domain, filled in from reference TRBV2 and TRBJ2-5, reads EPEVTQTPSHQVTQMGQEVILRCVPISNHLYFYWYRQILGQKVEFLVSFYNNEISEKSEIFDDQFSVERPDGSNFTLKIRSTKLEDSAMYFCASSDRRPGTQYFGPGTRLLVL.

The gene calls are TRBV7-8 and TRBJ2-1; 9 bases align to TRBD1. After removal of 5 bases from V and 8 bases from J, the junction contained 22 bases not matched to a gene. The germline V gene has CDR1 SGHVS and CDR2 FQNEAQ. The CDR3 totals 19 residues. The CDR3 region is CASSPRYIGSGQGVDEQFF. The DNA for the CDR3 is TGTGCCAGCAGCCCGCGTTATATCGGATCGGGACAGGGTGTGGATGAGCAGTTCTTC.

The V and J genes are TRBV5-4 and TRBJ2-3; TRBD2 agrees at 7 bases. Losses at the gene ends were 4 bases for V and 0 bases for J; bases not matched to a gene: 5. CDR3 length: 15 amino acids. Germline V lookup: CDR1 SGHNT, CDR2 YYREEE (reference sequence). The CDR3 DNA sequence: TGTGCCAGCAGCCAAGCGGGAACTAGCACAGATACGCAGTATTTT. Its translation is CASSQAGTSTDTQYF. The variable domain in full, completed from reference TRBV5-4 and TRBJ2-3, reads ETGVTQSPTHLIKTRGQQVTLRCSSQSGHNTVSWYQQALGQGPQFIFQYYREEENGRGNFPPRFSGLQFPNYSSELNVNALELDDSALYLCASSQAGTSTDTQYFGPGTRLTVL.

This clone was detected only once. The genes are TRBV5-8 and TRBJ2-1; 11 bases line up with TRBD2. The CDR3 has 18 residues. V shed 2 bases, J shed 7 bases, and the junction held 14 bases outside the gene matches. In germline, CDR1 is SGHTS, CDR2 YDEGEE. CDR3 sequence (DNA): TGTGCCAGCAGCTTCGTTCTCCTAGCGGGAGGCCCCTTGAATGAGCAGTTCTTC. This codes for CASSFVLLAGGPLNEQFF.

The V and J genes are TRBV9 and TRBJ2-1; D not certain. There are 15 residues in the CDR3. CDR1 and CDR2 (germline): SGDLS, YYNGEE. V gave up 0 bases and J gave up 0 bases, with 7 bases separating them. CDR3 in amino acids: CASSVVPSSYNEQFF. The DNA of the CDR3 is TGTGCCAGCAGCGTAGTTCCGAGCTCCTACAATGAGCAGTTCTTC.

This clone was seen once. The chain couples TRBV7-3 to TRBJ2-2; 8 bases map to TRBD1. This CDR3 has 17 amino acids. V was pared by 5 bases and J by 1 base, with 9 bases of the junction left unmatched. Germline loops: CDR1 SGHTA, CDR2 FQGTGA. For the CDR3, the DNA is TGTGCCAGCAGCCTCCATACCGGGACAGGGAACACCGGGGAGCTGTTTTTT. It specifies CASSLHTGTGNTGELFF.

The chain links TRBV14 to TRBJ1-3, with TRBD1 matching over 8 bases. The CDR3 has 16 amino acids. In germline, CDR1 is SGHDN, CDR2 FVKESK. V lost 1 base, J lost 4 bases, and 6 bases stayed unmatched. The CDR3 loop reads CASSQVPGGGGNTIYF. The CDR3 DNA follows: TGTGCCAGCAGCCAAGTACCAGGGGGCGGAGGAAACACCATATATTTT.

The rearrangement joins TRBV6-5 to TRBJ2-3; 13 bases fit TRBD2. The CDR3 sequence is 16 residues long. Per germline, CDR1 MNHEY and CDR2 SVGAGI. Germline trimming cut 2 bases from V and 1 base from J; bases unmatched to any gene: 0. CDR3: CASSYTSGRGTDTQYF. As DNA, the CDR3 is TGTGCCAGCAGTTACACTAGCGGGAGGGGCACAGATACGCAGTATTTT.

V and J are TRBV4-1 and TRBJ2-2; TRBD1 is a possible D gene (6 bases). Germline values: CDR1 MGHRA, CDR2 YSYEKL. The CDR3 extends over 13 amino acids. V was cut by 4 bases and J by 7 bases, with 10 bases left in between. The CDR3 protein is CASSLEDSGELFF. Written as DNA, the CDR3 is TGCGCCAGCAGCCTAGAGGACAGCGGGGAGCTGTTTTTT.